This TCR beta chain was documented in a study of blood T cell repertoires in COVID-19 (TCRdb year 2020). About the full investigation: Collaborator samples came from the United States, Italy and Spain and covered acute and convalescent phases of COVID-19. Sample metadata almost always included a de-identified subject ID, COVID-19 status, age in years and sex. Where HLA class I and class II types were available, the types were taken from metadata supplied by the sample provider, not from assay-based typing. The prospective study material was composed of cDNA or gDNA derived from T cells, B-cell-depleted T cells, or PBMCs. A freely available public database, intended as a resource for researchers studying the immune response to SARS-CoV-2, is where the repertoires were released. Subjects who had been exposed to COVID-19, were actively infected with it, or had recovered from it provided the deeply sampled blood TCRbeta repertoires that made up the dataset. The samples were drawn from two sources: the first 160 participants of the ongoing ImmuneRACE study, and about 1,300 subjects contributed by 6 global collaborators. Beyond this particular receptor, the publication reports: The quantity of clinical and demographic metadata differed by source and by participant and was supplied without curation.

Participants in the prospective study were enrolled through a virtual design, were aged roughly 18 to 100 years, and lived in approximately 24 United States geographic areas. To assign participants to cohorts, the prospective study relied on clinical history that participants themselves reported in a screening survey and a study questionnaire. Mobile phlebotomists in the prospective study collected whole blood, serum and a nasopharyngeal or oropharyngeal swab from every participant. Prospective study participants could optionally give additional blood draws and questionnaires over an approximately two-month period. Before DNA extraction, blood samples from the prospective study were shipped at room temperature or frozen. The CDR3, from cysteine to phenylalanine, totals 16 residues. Only CDR3 DNA remains: 48 bases, in frame from the first base. CDR1 and CDR2 are drawn from the germline V gene (reference sequence): LNHNV, YYDKDF. The junction carries 16 bases between V and J, which are trimmed by 3 bases and 4 bases respectively.

TCRbeta CDR3 regions were amplified from genomic DNA using the immunoSEQ Assay, a bias-controlled multiplex PCR. The paper's data handling went like this. Nucleated cell counts per sample were estimated from amplification of reference gene primers within the assay. To quantify the absolute abundance of each unique TCRbeta CDR3 rearrangement, sequence reads were collapsed and filtered. For each sample, productive Simpson clonality was calculated as the square root of Simpson's diversity index over productive rearrangements. Here the immuneACCESS table is served through TCRdb, limited to in-frame sequences with V and J called. Missing clones are a known gap in these copies; in checked studies unresolved V genes cover under half, and the rest lacks a known reason. V, J and clone size reflect that table, while D and trimming were determined from the DNA. For this sample there are some 190,000 clones; 70% to 90% appear just once. The ten biggest clones cover about 4.5% of the sample.

As concerns this clone: Its antigen has not been determined. There are no base qualities to consult, and no much larger clone falls within one base.

This TCR was recovered from a man under 40 with acute COVID-19. The chain is made from TRBV15 and TRBJ2-1; matching of 7 bases hints at TRBD2 as the D gene. Sequenced sample: PBMCs or T cells enriched from blood (not recorded which). For the CDR3, the sequence is CATSRITGGGYNEQFF. The bases are TGTGCCACCAGCAGGATCACGGGGGGCGGGTACAATGAGCAGTTCTTC.